This is a list of T cell receptor beta chains from one sample in a study of CD8+ T cells in alopecia areata. Produced via immunoSEQ multiplex PCR; TCRdb's table is partial and in-frame only. The repertoire consists of 110,000 to 150,000 clones, with 50% to 65% occurring once and the leading ten covering 15%. Material: CD8+ T cells sorted from blood, obtained at week 4, from a patient treated with tofacitinib. These receptors came from a human donor with alopecia areata. The CDR3 runs from the conserved cysteine through the conserved F or W. D genes are given only for firm matches. The size entry is marked missing in some rows and otherwise reads once, few, many or a size class.

d_gene: -
v_gene: TRBV5-1
abundance: -
j_gene: TRBJ2-7
CDR3nt: TGCGCCAGCAGCCCGACCGAGAGGCGTCGGGGATACGAGCAGTACTTC
CDR3aa: CASSPTERRRGYEQYF

d_gene: -
v_gene: TRBV30
abundance: many
j_gene: TRBJ1-5
CDR3nt: TGTGCCTGGAGTGTAGATAGCAATCAGCCCCAGCATTTT
CDR3aa: CAWSVDSNQPQHF

d_gene: -
v_gene: TRBV5-6
abundance: few
j_gene: TRBJ2-7
CDR3nt: TGTGCCAGCAGCTTGGACAGCACCTACGAGCAGTACTTC
CDR3aa: CASSLDSTYEQYF

d_gene: -
v_gene: TRBV27
abundance: -
j_gene: TRBJ2-7
CDR3nt: TGTGCCAGCAGTTCCGGGTCTCACTACGAGCAGTACTTC
CDR3aa: CASSSGSHYEQYF

d_gene: -
v_gene: TRBV11-2
abundance: -
j_gene: TRBJ1-2
CDR3nt: TGTGCCAGCAGCGCGGCCGCGGCGGGGACTAACTATGGCTACACCTTC
CDR3aa: CASSAAAAGTNYGYTF

d_gene: TRBD1
v_gene: TRBV7-7
abundance: -
j_gene: TRBJ2-7
CDR3nt: TGTGCTAGCAGCTTCGGACAGGGGGCAGGCTACGAGCAGTACTTC
CDR3aa: CASSFGQGAGYEQYF

d_gene: -
v_gene: TRBV25-1
abundance: -
j_gene: TRBJ2-7
CDR3nt: TGTGCCAGCAGTACATTCTACGAGCAGTACTTC
CDR3aa: CASSTFYEQYF

d_gene: -
v_gene: TRBV6-1
abundance: -
j_gene: TRBJ1-2
CDR3nt: TGTGCCAGCAGTGTAACGGCAGAAGCTAACTATGGCTACACCTTC
CDR3aa: CASSVTAEANYGYTF

d_gene: TRBD1
v_gene: TRBV6-5
abundance: -
j_gene: TRBJ1-2
CDR3nt: TGTGCCAGCAGCTCCGGACAGGGGGACACCTTC
CDR3aa: CASSSGQGDTF

d_gene: -
v_gene: TRBV2
abundance: -
j_gene: TRBJ2-5
CDR3nt: TGTGCCAGCTTTAGAGACCAAGAGACCCAGTACTTC
CDR3aa: CASFRDQETQYF

d_gene: -
v_gene: TRBV6-5
abundance: -
j_gene: TRBJ2-5
CDR3nt: TGTGCCAGCAGTTTGGGTGGTCAAGAGACCCAGTACTTC
CDR3aa: CASSLGGQETQYF

d_gene: -
v_gene: TRBV10-3
abundance: -
j_gene: TRBJ2-7
CDR3nt: TGTGCCATCAGTGAGTCGGATTACGAGCAGTACTTC
CDR3aa: CAISESDYEQYF

d_gene: -
v_gene: TRBV6-5
abundance: -
j_gene: TRBJ1-1
CDR3nt: TGTGCCAGCAGTTACAGTGGGGGGGCCACTGAAGCTTTCTTT
CDR3aa: CASSYSGGATEAFF

d_gene: TRBD1
v_gene: TRBV30
abundance: -
j_gene: TRBJ2-7
CDR3nt: TGTGCCGGTGAGGGGACAGCAGTCGAGCAGTACTTC
CDR3aa: CAGEGTAVEQYF

d_gene: TRBD2
v_gene: TRBV5-1
abundance: -
j_gene: TRBJ2-7
CDR3nt: TGCGCCAGCAGCTTGTTTAGCGGGGGCACGGGCTCCTACGAGCAGTACTTC
CDR3aa: CASSLFSGGTGSYEQYF

d_gene: TRBD2
v_gene: TRBV19
abundance: -
j_gene: TRBJ2-3
CDR3nt: TGTGCCAGTAGTAGACCTAGCGGGGGCACAGATACGCAGTATTTT
CDR3aa: CASSRPSGGTDTQYF

d_gene: TRBD1
v_gene: TRBV13
abundance: -
j_gene: TRBJ2-1
CDR3nt: TGTGCCAGCAGCTTAGACCCATTGGGACAGCACAATGAGCAGTTCTTC
CDR3aa: CASSLDPLGQHNEQFF

d_gene: TRBD1
v_gene: TRBV5-1
abundance: -
j_gene: TRBJ1-6
CDR3nt: TGCGCCAGCAGCTTTGACAGGGGATCTTCACCCCTCCACTTT
CDR3aa: CASSFDRGSSPLHF

d_gene: -
v_gene: TRBV1
abundance: -
j_gene: TRBJ2-7
CDR3nt: TGCACCAGCAGCCTAAAAGGAGTATACGAGCAGTACTTC
CDR3aa: CTSSLKGVYEQYF

d_gene: -
v_gene: TRBV27
abundance: once
j_gene: TRBJ2-7
CDR3nt: TGTGCCAGCAGTTCAGGGGTCTACTACGAGCAGTACTTC
CDR3aa: CASSSGVYYEQYF

d_gene: -
v_gene: TRBV2
abundance: -
j_gene: TRBJ2-2
CDR3nt: TGTGCCATCTCCACCGGGGAGCTGTTTTTT
CDR3aa: CAISTGELFF

d_gene: TRBD2
v_gene: TRBV5-5
abundance: few
j_gene: TRBJ2-5
CDR3nt: TGTGCCAGCAGCTTCCTAGCGGGGGCACAAGAGACCCAGTACTTC
CDR3aa: CASSFLAGAQETQYF

d_gene: -
v_gene: TRBV29-1
abundance: -
j_gene: TRBJ1-2
CDR3nt: TGCAGCGTTGTGTCCGGGGACGGCTACACCTTC
CDR3aa: CSVVSGDGYTF

d_gene: -
v_gene: TRBV30
abundance: -
j_gene: TRBJ1-1
CDR3nt: TGTGCCTGGATGCCCGGGTCCACTGAAGCTTTCTTT
CDR3aa: CAWMPGSTEAFF

d_gene: -
v_gene: TRBV6-5
abundance: few
j_gene: TRBJ2-1
CDR3nt: TGTGCCAGCAGTTACTCGGGGTGGGGTGCCAATGAGCAGTTCTTC
CDR3aa: CASSYSGWGANEQFF

d_gene: TRBD2
v_gene: TRBV5-1
abundance: -
j_gene: TRBJ2-5
CDR3nt: TGCGCCAGCAGCTTGGCGACTAGCGGGGCTGAGACCCAGTACTTC
CDR3aa: CASSLATSGAETQYF

d_gene: TRBD1
v_gene: TRBV4-1
abundance: -
j_gene: TRBJ1-5
CDR3nt: TGCGCCAGCAGCCAAGAGGGACAGGGAGTACAGCCCCAGCATTTT
CDR3aa: CASSQEGQGVQPQHF

d_gene: -
v_gene: TRBV4-1
abundance: -
j_gene: TRBJ2-5
CDR3nt: TGCGCCAGCAGCCAAGATTGGGGTGGGGAGACCCAGTACTTC
CDR3aa: CASSQDWGGETQYF

d_gene: TRBD2
v_gene: TRBV9
abundance: few
j_gene: TRBJ2-1
CDR3nt: TGTGCCAGCAGCGTAGAAACTAGCGGGGTGGATGAGCAGTTCTTC
CDR3aa: CASSVETSGVDEQFF

d_gene: TRBD2
v_gene: TRBV4-1
abundance: -
j_gene: TRBJ2-1
CDR3nt: TGCGCCAGCAGCCAAGAGGTCCGACTAGCGAGCAATGAGCAGTTCTTC
CDR3aa: CASSQEVRLASNEQFF

d_gene: -
v_gene: TRBV7-2
abundance: -
j_gene: TRBJ2-7
CDR3nt: TGTGCCAGCAGCCGAGACAAGGGGTCGCGGAGGGAGCAGTACTTC
CDR3aa: CASSRDKGSRREQYF